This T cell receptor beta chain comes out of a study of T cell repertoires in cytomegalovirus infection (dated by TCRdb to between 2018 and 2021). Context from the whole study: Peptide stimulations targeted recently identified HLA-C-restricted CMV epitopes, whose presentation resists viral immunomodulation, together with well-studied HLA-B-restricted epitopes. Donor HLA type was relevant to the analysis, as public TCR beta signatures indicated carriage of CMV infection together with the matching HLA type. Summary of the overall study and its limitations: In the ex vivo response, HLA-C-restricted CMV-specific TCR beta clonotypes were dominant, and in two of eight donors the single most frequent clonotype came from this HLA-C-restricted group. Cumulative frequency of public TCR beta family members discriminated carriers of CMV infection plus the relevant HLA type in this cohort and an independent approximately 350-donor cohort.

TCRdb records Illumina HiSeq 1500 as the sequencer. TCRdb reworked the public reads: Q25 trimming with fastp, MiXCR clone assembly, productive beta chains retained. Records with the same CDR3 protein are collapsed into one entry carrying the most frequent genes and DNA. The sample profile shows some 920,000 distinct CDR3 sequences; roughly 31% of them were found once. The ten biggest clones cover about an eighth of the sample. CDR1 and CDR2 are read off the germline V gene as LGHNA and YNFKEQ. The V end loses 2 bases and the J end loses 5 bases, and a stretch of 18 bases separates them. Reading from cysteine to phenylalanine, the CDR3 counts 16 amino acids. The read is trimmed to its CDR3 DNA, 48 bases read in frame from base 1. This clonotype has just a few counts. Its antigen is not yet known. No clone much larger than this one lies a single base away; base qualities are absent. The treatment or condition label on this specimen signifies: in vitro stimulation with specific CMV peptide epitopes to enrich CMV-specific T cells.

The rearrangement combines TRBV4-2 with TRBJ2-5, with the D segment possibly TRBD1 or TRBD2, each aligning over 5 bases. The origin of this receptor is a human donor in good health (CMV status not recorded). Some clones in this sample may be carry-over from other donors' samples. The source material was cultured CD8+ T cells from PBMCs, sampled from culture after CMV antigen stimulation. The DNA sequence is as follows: TGTGCCAGCAGCCAAACACGGAGTAACAGGAGGGAGACCCAGTACTTC. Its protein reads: CASSQTRSNRRETQYF.